Ten or more counts support the clone carrying this T cell receptor beta chain. No antigen is known for it. The data stem from a study of T cells in Graves' hyperthyroidism and ophthalmopathy. Study-level results: Researchers report that a 13 V-J model separated ophthalmopathy from stable hyperthyroidism. Among thyroid clonotypes expanded above 0.001, most also appeared in blood.

Amplification of TCR beta CDR3 regions used RNA as the template. Primed by the HTBI set, a first-round RT-PCR was run on the TCR CDR3. MiXCR was run by TCRdb on the multiplex PCR reads, yielding one entry per CDR3 protein. The profile covers hundreds of thousands of distinct CDR3 sequences, with roughly a sixth appearing a single time and 15% to 20% taken by the ten largest. V was clipped by 7 bases and J by 4 bases; unmatched bases: 6. The CDR3 extends over 15 amino acids. Diagnosis of hyperthyroidism was new in patients aged 18 to 65, and its duration was under 2 months. Sequences were obtained from blood. This chain uses TRBV12-3 or TRBV12-4 with TRBJ2-1; 11 nucleotides line up with TRBD2. This receptor was obtained from a woman under 30 with Graves' hyperthyroidism. The CDR3 is CASTSGTSGYNEQFF. In DNA form, the CDR3 reads TGTGCCAGCACCTCCGGGACTAGCGGTTACAATGAGCAGTTCTTC.